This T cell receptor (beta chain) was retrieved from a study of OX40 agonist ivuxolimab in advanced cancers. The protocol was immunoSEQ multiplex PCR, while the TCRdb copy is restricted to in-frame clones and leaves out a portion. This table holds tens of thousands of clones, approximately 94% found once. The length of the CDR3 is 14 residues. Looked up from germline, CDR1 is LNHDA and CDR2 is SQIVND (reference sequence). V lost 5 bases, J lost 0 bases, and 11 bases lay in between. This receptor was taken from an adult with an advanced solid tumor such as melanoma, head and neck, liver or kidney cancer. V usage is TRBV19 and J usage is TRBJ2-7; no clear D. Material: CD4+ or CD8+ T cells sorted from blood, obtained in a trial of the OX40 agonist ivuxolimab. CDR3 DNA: TGTGCCAGTAGTTGGGCTGGCAGCTCCTACGAGCAGTACTTC. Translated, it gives CASSWAGSSYEQYF.